A selection of T cell receptor beta chains follows, all from one sample in a study of CD8+ T cells in alopecia areata. TCRdb's table, derived via immunoSEQ multiplex PCR, lists solely in-frame clones and lacks some. The table records about 200,000 clones, about 60% of them present only once. The specimen was CD4+ T cells sorted from blood, collected at week 4, from a patient treated with tofacitinib. These receptors all stem from a human donor with alopecia areata. Both conserved end residues are part of each CDR3. D genes are given only for firm matches.

TRBV5-1	TRBD1	TRBJ1-5	CASRPGTGDNQSQHF	TGCGCCAGCAGGCCCGGGACAGGGGACAATCAGTCCCAGCATTTT
TRBV29-1	-	TRBJ2-2	CSGVRDRNTGELFF	TGCAGCGGTGTCCGGGACCGTAACACCGGGGAGCTGTTTTTT
TRBV15	-	TRBJ1-3	CATQRGSGNTIYF	TGTGCCACCCAACGGGGCTCTGGAAACACCATATATTTT
TRBV7-8	-	TRBJ1-5	CASSPGGRAQPQHF	TGTGCCAGCAGCCCTGGAGGTCGGGCCCAGCCCCAGCATTTT
TRBV30	-	TRBJ2-5	CAWSVPTPRPQETQYF	TGTGCCTGGAGTGTACCGACGCCGAGACCTCAAGAGACCCAGTACTTC
TRBV5-6	-	TRBJ2-6	CASSLLYSGANVLTF	TGTGCCAGCAGCTTGCTTTACTCTGGGGCCAACGTCCTGACTTTC
TRBV5-6	TRBD1	TRBJ1-5	CASSSTGDQPQHF	TGTGCCAGCAGCTCGACAGGGGATCAGCCCCAGCATTTT
TRBV6-6	-	TRBJ2-7	CASSYSTWGDEQYF	TGTGCCAGCAGTTACTCGACTTGGGGGGACGAGCAGTACTTC
TRBV6-5	-	TRBJ1-5	CASSYAGQPQHF	TGTGCCAGCAGTTACGCGGGTCAGCCCCAGCATTTT
TRBV29-1	-	TRBJ2-5	CSVGRGRGETQYF	TGCAGCGTTGGTAGAGGCAGGGGAGAGACCCAGTACTTC
TRBV2	-	TRBJ2-3	CASSDVAAGPDTQYF	TGTGCCAGCAGTGATGTTGCGGCGGGACCAGATACGCAGTATTTT
TRBV6-6	-	TRBJ1-6	CASGTYTNSPLHF	TGTGCCAGCGGGACATACACAAATTCACCCCTCCACTTT
TRBV7-2	-	TRBJ2-2	CASSLIGGNTGELFF	TGTGCCAGCAGCTTAATCGGGGGGAACACCGGGGAGCTGTTTTTT